This T cell receptor (beta chain) is drawn from a study of T cell repertoires in cytomegalovirus infection. Overall study context: HLA-B-restricted CMV epitopes that are well studied, plus recently identified HLA-C-restricted ones, were used by the study. Through public TCR beta signatures, both CMV infection and matching HLA type were indicated.

TCRdb fed the reads into MiXCR, producing one record per CDR3 protein. The sample shows about 160,000 distinct CDR3 sequences, less than 25% of them seen only once. Regarding this clonotype: Its antigen is not identified. At one end, the junction sequence differs from germline, possibly due to a read error.

The CDR3 runs to 16 residues. Overall study results and limits: Dominant in the ex vivo response were TCR beta clonotypes restricted by HLA-C and specific for CMV.

The specimen was CD8+ T cells from cultured PBMCs, collected from culture after CMV antigen stimulation. The TCR comes from a human donor in good health (CMV status not recorded). Some clones in this sample may be carry-over from other donors' samples. This chain uses TRBV12-3 or TRBV12-4 with TRBJ2-4; 10 bases are a match to TRBD1. CDR3 sequence: CASSVGQGVAKNSQYF. The CDR3 bases are TGTGCCAGCAGTGTAGGACAGGGGGTGGCCAAAAACAGTCAGTACTTC.